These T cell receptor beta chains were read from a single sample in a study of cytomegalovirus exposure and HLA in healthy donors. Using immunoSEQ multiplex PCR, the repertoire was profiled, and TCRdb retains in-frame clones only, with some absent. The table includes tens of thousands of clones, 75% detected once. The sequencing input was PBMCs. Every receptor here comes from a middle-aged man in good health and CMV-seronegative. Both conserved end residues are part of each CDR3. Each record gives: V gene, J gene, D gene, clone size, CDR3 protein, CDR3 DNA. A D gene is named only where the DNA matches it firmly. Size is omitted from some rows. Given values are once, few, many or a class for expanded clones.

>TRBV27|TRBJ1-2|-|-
CASSFSTPPYGYTF
TGTGCCAGCAGTTTTTCTACCCCGCCGTATGGCTACACCTTC
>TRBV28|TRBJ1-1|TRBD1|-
CASRQGNDRVVEAFF
TGTGCCAGCAGACAGGGGAATGACCGAGTGGTTGAAGCTTTCTTT
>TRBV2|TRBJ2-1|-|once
CASRGEVTYNEQFF
TGTGCCAGCAGGGGGGAGGTGACCTACAATGAGCAGTTCTTC
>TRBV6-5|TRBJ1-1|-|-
CASSYSRTGKNTEAFF
TGTGCCAGCAGTTACTCCCGCACAGGGAAGAACACTGAAGCTTTCTTT
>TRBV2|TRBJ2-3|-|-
CASTFGQGSTDTQYF
TGTGCCAGCACCTTCGGGCAGGGAAGCACAGATACGCAGTATTTT
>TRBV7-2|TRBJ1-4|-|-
CASSQRGGRVEKLFF
TGTGCCAGCAGCCAGAGGGGGGGCAGGGTGGAAAAACTGTTTTTT
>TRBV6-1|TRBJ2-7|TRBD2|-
CASSEAAGNLYEQYF
TGTGCCAGCAGTGAAGCAGCGGGGAACCTCTACGAGCAGTACTTC
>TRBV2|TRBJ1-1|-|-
CASKQDRNTEAFF
TGTGCCAGCAAACAGGACAGGAACACTGAAGCTTTCTTT
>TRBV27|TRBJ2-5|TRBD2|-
CASSSFGTSGVDRGETQYF
TGTGCCAGCAGTTCCTTCGGGACTAGCGGGGTAGATAGGGGGGAGACCCAGTACTTC
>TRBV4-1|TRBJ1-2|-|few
CASSQPTGGSGYTF
TGCGCCAGCAGTCAACCGACCGGGGGGTCTGGCTACACCTTC
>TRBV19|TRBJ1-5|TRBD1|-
CASRTGGAGGNQPQHF
TGTGCCAGTAGGACAGGGGGCGCGGGGGGCAATCAGCCCCAGCATTTT
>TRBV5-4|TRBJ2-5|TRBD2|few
CASSLAGVGETQYF
TGTGCCAGCAGCTTAGCGGGAGTGGGTGAGACCCAGTACTTC
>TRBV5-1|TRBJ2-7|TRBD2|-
CASSSIGLAGAEQYF
TGCGCCAGCAGCTCTATCGGACTAGCGGGGGCCGAGCAGTACTTC
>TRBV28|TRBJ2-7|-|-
CASSLQGTPYEQYF
TGTGCCAGCAGCCTTCAGGGGACCCCCTACGAGCAGTACTTC
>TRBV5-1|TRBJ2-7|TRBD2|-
CASQRLSGSIYEQYF
TGCGCCAGCCAGAGGTTGAGCGGGAGTATCTACGAGCAGTACTTC
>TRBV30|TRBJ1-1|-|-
CAWSSWGGLKTEAFF
TGTGCCTGGAGTAGTTGGGGGGGGTTGAAAACTGAAGCTTTCTTT
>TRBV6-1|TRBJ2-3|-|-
CASSGVAGTSTDTQYF
TGTGCCAGCAGTGGGGTTGCGGGGACTAGCACAGATACGCAGTATTTT
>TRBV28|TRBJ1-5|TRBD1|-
CASRGTVLNQPQHF
TGTGCCAGCAGGGGGACAGTTCTAAATCAACCCCAGCATTTT